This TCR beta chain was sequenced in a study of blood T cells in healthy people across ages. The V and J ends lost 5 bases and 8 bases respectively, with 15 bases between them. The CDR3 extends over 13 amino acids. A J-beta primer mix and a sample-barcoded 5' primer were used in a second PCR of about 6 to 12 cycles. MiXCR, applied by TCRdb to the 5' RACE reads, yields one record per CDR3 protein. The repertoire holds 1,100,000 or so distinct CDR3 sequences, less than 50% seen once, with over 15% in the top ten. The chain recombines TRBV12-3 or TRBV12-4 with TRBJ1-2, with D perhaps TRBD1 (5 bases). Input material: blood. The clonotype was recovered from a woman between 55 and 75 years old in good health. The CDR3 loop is CASSLTGLWGYTF. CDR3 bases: TGTGCCAGCAGTCTTACAGGACTTTGGGGCTACACCTTC.